A single T cell receptor beta chain is shown here with its context. As yet, its antigen is unknown. Assay used: immunoSEQ multiplex PCR; TCRdb lists only in-frame clones, some missing. The table records tens of thousands of clones, 75% to 90% of them present only once. This CDR3 is 17 amino acids long. V lost 4 bases and J lost 5, with 24 bases in between. Germline lookup yields CDR1 MGHRA and CDR2 YSYEKL. These data originate in a study of graft-versus-host responses after intestinal transplantation. Processing was applied to graft tissue in order to liberate intraepithelial and lamina propria lymphocytes. General observations from the study: Recipient marrow showed GvH clones, some seen first in ileum or blood.

The genes are TRBV4-1 and TRBJ2-7; TRBD1 or TRBD2 may be the D gene (5 bases each). This clonotype was sampled from a human patient who received an intestinal transplant, so some T cells may come from the graft donor. The sequenced sample was ileum tissue, obtained roughly 54 weeks after transplant. CDR3 loop: CASSRYVGAGAVDEQYF. The CDR3 DNA reads as TGCGCCAGCAGCCGCTACGTAGGGGCGGGCGCGGTGGACGAGCAGTACTTC.